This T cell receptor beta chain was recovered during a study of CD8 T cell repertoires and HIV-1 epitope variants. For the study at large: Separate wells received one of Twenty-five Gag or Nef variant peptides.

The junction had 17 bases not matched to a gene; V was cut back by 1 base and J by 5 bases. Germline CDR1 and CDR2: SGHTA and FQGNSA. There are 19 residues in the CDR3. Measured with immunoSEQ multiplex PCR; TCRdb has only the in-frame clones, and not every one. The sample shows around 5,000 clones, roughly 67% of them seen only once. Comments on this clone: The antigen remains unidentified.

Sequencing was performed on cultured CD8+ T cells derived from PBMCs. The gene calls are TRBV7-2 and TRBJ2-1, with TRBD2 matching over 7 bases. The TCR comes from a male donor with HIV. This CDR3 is CASSLVDGGLSGQDNEQFF. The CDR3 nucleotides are TGTGCCAGCAGCTTAGTCGACGGGGGGTTGTCCGGACAAGACAATGAGCAGTTCTTC.